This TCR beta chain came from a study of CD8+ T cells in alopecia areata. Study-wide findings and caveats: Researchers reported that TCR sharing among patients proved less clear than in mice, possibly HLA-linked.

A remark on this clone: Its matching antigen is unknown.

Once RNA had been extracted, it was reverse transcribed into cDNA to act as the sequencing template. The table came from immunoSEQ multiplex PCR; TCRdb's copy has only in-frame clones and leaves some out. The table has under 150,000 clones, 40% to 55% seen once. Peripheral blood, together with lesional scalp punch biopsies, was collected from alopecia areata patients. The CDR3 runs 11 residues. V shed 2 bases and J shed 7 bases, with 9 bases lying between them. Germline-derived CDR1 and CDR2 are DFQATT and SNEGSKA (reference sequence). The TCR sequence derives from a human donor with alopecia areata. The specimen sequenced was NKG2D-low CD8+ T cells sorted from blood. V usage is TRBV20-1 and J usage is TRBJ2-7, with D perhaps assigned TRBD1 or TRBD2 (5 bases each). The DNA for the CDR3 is TGCAGTGCTAGATTGGGGGTTGAGCAGTACTTC. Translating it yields CSARLGVEQYF.